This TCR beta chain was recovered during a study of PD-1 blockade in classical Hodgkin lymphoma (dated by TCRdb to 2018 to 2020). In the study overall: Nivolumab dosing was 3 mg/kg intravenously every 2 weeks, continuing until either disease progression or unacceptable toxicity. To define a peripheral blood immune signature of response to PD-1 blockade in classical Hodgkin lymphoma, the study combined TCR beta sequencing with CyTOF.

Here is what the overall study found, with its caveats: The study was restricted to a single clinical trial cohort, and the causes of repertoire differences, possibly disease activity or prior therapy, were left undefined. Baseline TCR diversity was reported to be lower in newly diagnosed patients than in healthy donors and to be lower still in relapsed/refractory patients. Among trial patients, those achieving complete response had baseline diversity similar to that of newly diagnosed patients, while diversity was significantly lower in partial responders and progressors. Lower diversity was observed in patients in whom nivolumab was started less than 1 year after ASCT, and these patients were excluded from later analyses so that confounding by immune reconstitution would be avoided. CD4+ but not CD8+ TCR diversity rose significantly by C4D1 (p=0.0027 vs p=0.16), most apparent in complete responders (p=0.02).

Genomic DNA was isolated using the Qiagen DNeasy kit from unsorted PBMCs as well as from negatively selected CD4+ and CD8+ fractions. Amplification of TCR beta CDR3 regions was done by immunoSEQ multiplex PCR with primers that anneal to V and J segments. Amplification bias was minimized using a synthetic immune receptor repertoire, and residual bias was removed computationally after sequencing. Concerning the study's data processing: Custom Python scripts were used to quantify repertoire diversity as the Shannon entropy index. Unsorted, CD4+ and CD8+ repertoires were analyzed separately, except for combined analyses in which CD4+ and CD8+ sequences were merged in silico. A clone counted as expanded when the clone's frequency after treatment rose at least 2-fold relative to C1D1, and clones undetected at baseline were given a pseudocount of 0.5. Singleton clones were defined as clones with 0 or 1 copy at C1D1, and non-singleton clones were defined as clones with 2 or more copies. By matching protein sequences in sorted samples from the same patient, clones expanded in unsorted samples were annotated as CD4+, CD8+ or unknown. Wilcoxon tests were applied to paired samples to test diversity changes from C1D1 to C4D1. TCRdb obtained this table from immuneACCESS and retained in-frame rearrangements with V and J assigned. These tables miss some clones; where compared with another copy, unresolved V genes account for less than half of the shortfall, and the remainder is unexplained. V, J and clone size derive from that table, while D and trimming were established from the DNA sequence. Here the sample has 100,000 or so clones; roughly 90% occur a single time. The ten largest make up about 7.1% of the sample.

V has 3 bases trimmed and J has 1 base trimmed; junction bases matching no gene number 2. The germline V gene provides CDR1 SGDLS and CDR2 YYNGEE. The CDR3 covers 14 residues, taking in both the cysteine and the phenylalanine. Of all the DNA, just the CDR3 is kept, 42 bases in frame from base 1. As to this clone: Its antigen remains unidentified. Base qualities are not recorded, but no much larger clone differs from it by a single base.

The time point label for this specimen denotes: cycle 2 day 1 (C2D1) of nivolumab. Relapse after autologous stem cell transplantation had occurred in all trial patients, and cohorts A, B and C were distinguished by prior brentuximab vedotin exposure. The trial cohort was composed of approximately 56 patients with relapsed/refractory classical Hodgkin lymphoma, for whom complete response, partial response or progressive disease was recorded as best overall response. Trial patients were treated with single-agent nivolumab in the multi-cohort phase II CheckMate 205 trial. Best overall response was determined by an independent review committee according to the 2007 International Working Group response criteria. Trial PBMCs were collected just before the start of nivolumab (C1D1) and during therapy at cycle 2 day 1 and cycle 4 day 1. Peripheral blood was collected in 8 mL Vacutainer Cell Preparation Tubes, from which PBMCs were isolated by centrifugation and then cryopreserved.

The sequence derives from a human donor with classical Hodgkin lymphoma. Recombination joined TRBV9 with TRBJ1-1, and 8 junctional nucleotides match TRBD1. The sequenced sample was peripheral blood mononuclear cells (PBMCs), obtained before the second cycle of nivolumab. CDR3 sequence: CASSAGQANTEAFF. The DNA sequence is TGTGCCAGCAGCGCGGGACAGGCGAACACTGAAGCTTTCTTT.